Shown below are 5 T cell receptor beta chains from a single sample sequenced in a study of blood T cell repertoires in COVID-19. The repertoire was sequenced with immunoSEQ multiplex PCR; TCRdb's copy has only in-frame clones and lacks some. The sample consists of 68,000 or so clones, 79% of them appearing once. Input material: peripheral blood. These receptors came from a human donor in a cohort sampled during active COVID-19.

The chain joins TRBV11-3 to TRBJ2-7, with TRBD2 matching over 9 bases. This CDR3 is built from 15 residues. V lost 5 bases and J lost 0; bases outside the gene matches: 5. Germline V gives CDR1 SGHNT, CDR2 YENEEA. The CDR3 DNA reads as TGTGCCAGCAGCCCAGCGGGAGGCCTCTCCTACGAGCAGTACTTC. Encoded protein: CASSPAGGLSYEQYF.

The chain is built from TRBV7-9 and TRBJ2-1; the D gene is possibly TRBD2 (5 bases). Germline lookup yields CDR1 SEHNR and CDR2 FQNEAQ (reference sequence). Trimming left V 3 bases short and J 2 bases short, with 8 bases between. The CDR3 contains 14 residues. CDR3 sequence (DNA): TGTGCCAGCAGCTTGAGGACTCCCTACAATGAGCAGTTCTTC. This codes for CASSLRTPYNEQFF.

This clone was detected many times. The chain couples TRBV30 to TRBJ2-7, with D uncertain. Between the trimmed V and J ends, which lost 2 bases and 5 bases, there was a span of 7 bases. Germline values: CDR1 GTSNPN, CDR2 SVGIG (reference sequence). The length of the CDR3 is 11 residues. The CDR3 DNA reads as TGTGCCTGGAGTACGAGAGACGAGCAGTACTTC. Its protein product is CAWSTRDEQYF.

This sequence joins TRBV6-1 and TRBJ1-2; no definite D call. V dropped 2 bases and J dropped 9 bases, with 13 bases sitting between them. The CDR3 totals 13 residues. Germline lookup yields CDR1 MNHNS and CDR2 SASEGT. The CDR3 region is CASSENGRTSYTF. As DNA, the CDR3 is TGTGCCAGCAGTGAAAATGGGCGGACTAGCTACACCTTC.

This chain joins TRBV19 and TRBJ2-1, with TRBD2 matching 8 bases. Germline V gene sequence: CDR1 LNHDA, CDR2 SQIVND (reference sequence). The trim removed 6 bases at V and 7 bases at J, leaving 5 bases unmatched. The CDR3 sequence is 13 residues long. CDR3 amino acids: CASRPGLENEQFF. The CDR3 DNA is TGTGCCAGTAGGCCGGGACTAGAAAATGAGCAGTTCTTC.